Included here is one TCR beta chain sequence, with context. Antigen unknown. This sample stems from a study of monozygotic twins with inflammatory bowel disease. Study outcomes and limitations: IBD patients shared fewer clonotypes with other individuals than healthy twins, especially patients with disease activity signs.

For every TCR library, approximately 3,300 ng of total RNA was used. Per-sample cDNA came from eight separate reactions. TCRdb re-called the 5' RACE reads; every CDR3 protein appears as one record, without DNA. This sample's table has around 210,000 distinct CDR3 sequences. Sequencing input: blood. This TCR was recovered from a human donor with ulcerative colitis or Crohn's disease, or a healthy co-twin of an affected twin (not recorded which).

This CDR3 reads CASSYSREVNTEAFF. The chain employs TRBV6-1 and TRBJ1-1. CDR1 MNHNS and CDR2 SASEGT come from the germline V gene. This CDR3 spans 15 amino acids.